This TCR beta chain appears in the sequencing data of a study of memory CD4+ T cells and cytomegalovirus serostatus. Broader study findings: Each of some 67 CMV-associated TCRbeta sequences occurred in one to five individuals.

Of note for this clone: No antigen is known for it.

Single viable CD3+CD4+CD8-CD45RO+ cells were sorted as the memory CD4+ T cells. Serum IgG to CMV pp150, pp28, p38 and p52 defined serostatus. After thawing, CD4+ T cells were positively selected. The CDR3 spans 13 residues. The V end lost 4 bases, the J end lost 4 bases, and 11 bases lay between the germline ends. Germline V gene sequence: CDR1 SGHDT, CDR2 YYEEEE. In the original processing: Out-of-frame sequences were removed, leaving around 2.2 million distinct TCRbeta sequences. The method was immunoSEQ multiplex PCR; TCRdb's version includes in-frame clones alone and lacks a portion of them. The V and J calls and the clone size are those of that table, but D and trimming were determined from the DNA. The table has under 50,000 clones, around 84% seen once; the top ten hold about 0.73%.

Sequencing was performed on memory CD4+ T cells from blood. The clonotype was recovered from an adult in good health and CMV-seronegative. The gene calls are TRBV5-6 and TRBJ1-1; D perhaps matches TRBD1 (5 bases). CDR3 sequence: CASSPRGPTEAFF. CDR3 coding DNA: TGTGCCAGCAGCCCTAGGGGCCCCACTGAAGCTTTCTTT.